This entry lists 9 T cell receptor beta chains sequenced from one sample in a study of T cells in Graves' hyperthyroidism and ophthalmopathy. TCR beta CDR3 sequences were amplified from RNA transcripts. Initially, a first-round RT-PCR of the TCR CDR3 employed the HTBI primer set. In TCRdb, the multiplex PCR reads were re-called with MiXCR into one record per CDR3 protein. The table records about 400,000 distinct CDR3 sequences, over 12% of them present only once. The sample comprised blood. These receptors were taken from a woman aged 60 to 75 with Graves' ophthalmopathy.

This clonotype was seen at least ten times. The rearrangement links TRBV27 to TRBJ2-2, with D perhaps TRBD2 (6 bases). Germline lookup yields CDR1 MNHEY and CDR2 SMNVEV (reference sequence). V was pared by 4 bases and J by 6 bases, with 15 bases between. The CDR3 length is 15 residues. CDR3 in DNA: TGTGCCAGCAGTTCCTCAGGGTCGGGAGCCGGGGAGCTGTTTTTT. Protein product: CASSSSGSGAGELFF.

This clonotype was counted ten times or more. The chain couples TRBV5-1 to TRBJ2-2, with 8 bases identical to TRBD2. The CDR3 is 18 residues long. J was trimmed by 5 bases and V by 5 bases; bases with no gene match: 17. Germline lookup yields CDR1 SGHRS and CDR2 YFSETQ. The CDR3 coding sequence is TGCGCCAGCAGTCTTTATAGCGGGACCACTCCGAGTACCGGGGAGCTGTTTTTT. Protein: CASSLYSGTTPSTGELFF.

The CDR3 bases are TGCAGTGCCCGACTAGCGGGGCCGAATGAGCAGTTCTTC. It codes for CSARLAGPNEQFF. This chain joins TRBV20-1 and TRBJ2-1, with 11 bases aligning to TRBD2. Germline values: CDR1 DFQATT, CDR2 SNEGSKA (reference sequence). Germline trimming cut 6 bases from V and 7 bases from J; bases unmatched to any gene: 5. The CDR3 has 13 residues.

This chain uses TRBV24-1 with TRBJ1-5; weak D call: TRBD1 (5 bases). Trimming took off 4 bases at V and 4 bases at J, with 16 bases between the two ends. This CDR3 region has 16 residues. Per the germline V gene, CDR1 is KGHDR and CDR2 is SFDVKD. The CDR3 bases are TGTGCCACCAGTGACGCCCAGGGACGACCAAATCAGCCCCAGCATTTT. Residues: CATSDAQGRPNQPQHF.

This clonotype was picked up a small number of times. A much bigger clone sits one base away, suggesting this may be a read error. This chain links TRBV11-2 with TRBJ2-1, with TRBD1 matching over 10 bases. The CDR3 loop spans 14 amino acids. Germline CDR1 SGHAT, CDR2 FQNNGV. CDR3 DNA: TGTGCCGGCAGCGTGACAGGGGGCGTGAATGAGCAGTTCTTC. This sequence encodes CAGSVTGGVNEQFF.

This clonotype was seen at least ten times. The CDR3, as DNA: TGTGCCAGCAGCACCGGGACAGGGGGCGCGTATGGCTACACCTTC. This codes for CASSTGTGGAYGYTF. The V call is TRBV7-9, the J call TRBJ1-2; 12 bases are a match to TRBD1. Losses at the gene ends were 5 bases for V and 5 bases for J; bases not matched to a gene: 6. The CDR3 runs 15 residues. CDR1 and CDR2 (germline): SEHNR, FQNEAQ (reference sequence).

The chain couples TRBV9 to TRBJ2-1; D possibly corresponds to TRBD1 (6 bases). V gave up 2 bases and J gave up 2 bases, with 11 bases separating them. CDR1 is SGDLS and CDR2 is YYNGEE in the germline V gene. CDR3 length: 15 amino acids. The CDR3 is CASSVRQAPYNEQFF. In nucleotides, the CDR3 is TGTGCCAGCAGCGTCCGACAGGCCCCCTACAATGAGCAGTTCTTC.

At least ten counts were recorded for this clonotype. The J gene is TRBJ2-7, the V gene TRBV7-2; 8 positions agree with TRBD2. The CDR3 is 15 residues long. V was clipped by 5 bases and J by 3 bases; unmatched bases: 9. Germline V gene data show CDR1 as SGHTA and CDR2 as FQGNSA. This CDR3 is CASSGPALAVYEQYF. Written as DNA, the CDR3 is TGTGCCAGCAGCGGTCCGGCACTAGCGGTCTACGAGCAGTACTTC.

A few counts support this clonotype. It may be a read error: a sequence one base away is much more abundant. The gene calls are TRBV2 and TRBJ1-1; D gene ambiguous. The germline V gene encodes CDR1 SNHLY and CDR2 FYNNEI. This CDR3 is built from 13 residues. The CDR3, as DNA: TGTGCCAGCAGTGAAGTGAGCCGCACTGAAGCTTCCTTT. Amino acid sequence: CASSEVSRTEASF.